This passage covers 2 T cell receptor beta chains from one sample sequenced in a study of blood T cells in healthy people across ages (dated by TCRdb to 2013 to 2016). Libraries were constructed by 5' RACE. Sequenced on an Illumina HiSeq 2500. A second PCR of roughly 7 to 11 cycles was performed with a sample-barcoded 5' primer and a J-beta primer mix. TCRdb reprocessing: public reads trimmed at Q25 with fastp, clones called with MiXCR, in-frame beta chains kept. Rows with a matching CDR3 protein are joined into one entry that keeps the most common DNA and genes. The sample has 800,000 or so distinct CDR3 sequences on record, approximately 25% of them singletons. Jointly, the top ten make up under 4.5% of the sample. These data are also associated with another study on T cells of mothers and their children.

The sequencing sample was made of blood. These receptors came from a boy aged 5-17 years in good health.

CDR3 DNA sequence: TGCGCCAGCAGCTTGGATTGGCGCCAGCCCCAGCATTTT. It specifies CASSLDWRQPQHF. The rearrangement links TRBV5-1 to TRBJ1-5, with D uncertain. The CDR3 spans 13 residues. CDR1 SGHRS and CDR2 YFSETQ come from the germline V gene. The V and J ends lost 0 bases and 7 bases respectively, with 8 bases between them.

V gene TRBV6-2 or TRBV6-3 combines with J gene TRBJ2-7; 7 bases line up with TRBD2. CDR1 is MNHEY and CDR2 is SVGEGT in the germline V gene. V shed 4 bases and J 4 bases; nucleotides not matched to a gene: 16. This CDR3 has 17 residues. CDR3 in DNA: TGTGCCAGCAGTTCTTTAGCGGGTACCCTCGAGTCATACGAGCAGTACTTC. Residues: CASSSLAGTLESYEQYF.